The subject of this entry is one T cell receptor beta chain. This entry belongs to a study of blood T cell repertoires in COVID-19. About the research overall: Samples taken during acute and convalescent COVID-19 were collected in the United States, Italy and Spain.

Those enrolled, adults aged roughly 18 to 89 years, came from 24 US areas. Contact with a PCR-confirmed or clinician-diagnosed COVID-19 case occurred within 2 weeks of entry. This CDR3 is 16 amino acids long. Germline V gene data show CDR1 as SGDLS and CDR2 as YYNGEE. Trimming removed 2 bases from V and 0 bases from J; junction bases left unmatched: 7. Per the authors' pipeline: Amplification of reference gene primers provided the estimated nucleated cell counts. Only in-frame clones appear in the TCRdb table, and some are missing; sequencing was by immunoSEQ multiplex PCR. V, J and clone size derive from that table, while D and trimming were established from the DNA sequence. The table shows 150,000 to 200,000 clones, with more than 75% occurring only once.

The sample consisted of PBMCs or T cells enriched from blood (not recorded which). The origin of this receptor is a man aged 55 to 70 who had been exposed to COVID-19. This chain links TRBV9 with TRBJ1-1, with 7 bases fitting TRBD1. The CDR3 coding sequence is TGTGCCAGCAGCGTCGGACAGGACTTCATGAACACTGAAGCTTTCTTT. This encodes CASSVGQDFMNTEAFF.